This section outlines one TCR beta chain sequence together with its context. Its antigen is still unknown. From germline, CDR1 is KGHDR and CDR2 SFDVKD. The CDR3 totals 20 residues. V lost 5 bases, J lost 0 bases, and 12 bases stayed unmatched. This record belongs to a study of T cell responses to AZD1222 COVID-19 vaccine. Whole-study context: Second doses were pooled across both intervals (about 4 or about 12 weeks).

Assay: immunoSEQ multiplex PCR; the TCRdb copy retains only in-frame clones and omits some. The sample includes 40,000 to 65,000 clones, 65% to 85% seen only once; the top ten take 25% to 30%. Study-level points and caveats: Baseline testing showed seropositivity in only six or seven AZD1222 recipients.

The source is an adult in good health. The genes are TRBV24-1 and TRBJ2-2; 12 bases map to TRBD2. The specimen comprised peripheral blood, sampled on day 0 of AZD1222 vaccination. CDR3 sequence (DNA): TGTGCCACCAGTGGTGGTTTGGCTAGCGGGAGGGAGGCGAACACCGGGGAGCTGTTTTTT. It translates to CATSGGLASGREANTGELFF.